Included here is one T cell receptor (beta chain) sequence, with context. What it binds is unknown. This sample includes further DNA sequences coding for the same CDR3. The source of the sample is a study of T cell clones after liver transplantation. Study information: TCRbeta sequencing after a pre-transplant mixed lymphocyte reaction identified graft-donor-reactive clones, later tracked in post-transplant blood. Blood was drawn pre-transplant, before withdrawal, and after full or failed withdrawal. Whole-study findings and limits: Conclusions were preliminary, with small, heterogeneous patient groups.

Clones were sequenced by immunoSEQ multiplex PCR, and TCRdb holds only the in-frame ones, with some missing. The sample carries some 59,000 clones, over 70% recorded once. Deletions cut 4 bases from V and 3 bases from J, with 7 bases between. The CDR3 extends over 12 amino acids. Germline V gene data show CDR1 as SEHNR and CDR2 as FQNEAQ (reference sequence). The sequencing used CD4+ T cells from blood, collected before liver transplant. This sequence joins TRBV7-9 and TRBJ2-7; a possible D gene is TRBD1 (5 bases). The sequence derives from a human donor who received a liver transplant. The CDR3 bases are TGTGCCAGCAGCTCGCAGGGCTACGAGCAGTACTTC. Its translation: CASSSQGYEQYF.